This TCR beta chain is drawn from a study of CD8 T cells in ankylosing spondylitis. TCRdb re-derived calls from the 5' RACE reads in MiXCR, one entry per CDR3 protein. The table lists around 230,000 distinct CDR3 sequences, approximately 9% of them singletons. Trimming at V came to 3 bases and at J to 3 bases, leaving 8 bases not matched to a gene. From germline, CDR1 is DFQATT and CDR2 SNEGSKA (reference sequence). The CDR3 spans 15 residues. The chain links TRBV20-1 to TRBJ2-1; 7 nucleotides agree with TRBD1. Sample: blood, either unsorted or a sorted T cell fraction (not recorded which). The TCR was taken from a male donor with ankylosing spondylitis or in good health (not recorded which). This CDR3 reads CSARVGTEGYNEQFF. The CDR3 DNA follows: TGCAGTGCTAGGGTAGGGACAGAGGGCTACAATGAGCAGTTCTTC.